Presented here are 25 T cell receptor beta chains from one specimen sequenced in a study of blood T cells in healthy people across ages. Next came a second PCR, run for about 7 to 12 cycles, which used a sample-barcoded 5' primer along with a J-beta primer mix. TCRdb analysed the 5' RACE reads with MiXCR anew, one entry per CDR3 protein. This sample has hundreds of thousands of distinct CDR3 sequences, with approximately 30% found just once. The source material was blood. These receptors were collected from a woman of 80 years or more in good health.

This clonotype was counted at least ten times. The V call is TRBV5-4, the J call TRBJ1-6; 7 bases agree with TRBD1. This CDR3 region has 14 residues. The germline V gene encodes CDR1 SGHNT and CDR2 YYREEE (reference sequence). J was trimmed by 10 bases and V by 3 bases; bases with no gene match: 7. The DNA of the CDR3 is TGTGCCAGCAGCTCTGACAGGGTACTCTCACCCCTCCACTTT. Translation: CASSSDRVLSPLHF.

The sample holds many counts of this clonotype. The CDR3 sequence is CASSLTWQINTEAFF. The CDR3 DNA reads as TGTGCCAGCAGCTTAACGTGGCAAATTAACACTGAAGCTTTCTTT. The chain recombines TRBV7-2 with TRBJ1-1; D remains ambiguous. This CDR3 is 15 amino acids long. Germline-derived CDR1 and CDR2 are SGHTA and FQGNSA. V lost 2 bases and J 2 bases, leaving 12 bases between the germline ends.

This clonotype was recorded many times. DNA for the CDR3: TGCAGTGCTAGTTTTCAGGGAGAGGGTGGCTACACCTTC. Its translation is CSASFQGEGGYTF. V and J are TRBV20-1 and TRBJ1-2; D possibly corresponds to TRBD1 (5 bases). This CDR3 has 13 amino acids. The germline V gene encodes CDR1 DFQATT and CDR2 SNEGSKA (reference sequence). Trimming stripped 3 bases from V and 7 bases from J, with 15 bases between.

This clonotype was observed at least ten times. The gene calls are TRBV12-3 or TRBV12-4 and TRBJ1-6; D possibly corresponds to TRBD1 (6 bases). V lost 1 base and J lost 5, with 6 bases in between. The CDR3 loop spans 14 amino acids. The CDR3 sequence is CASSLGTDNSPLHF. CDR3 bases: TGTGCCAGCAGTTTAGGGACAGATAATTCACCCCTCCACTTT.

The V call is TRBV6-1, the J call TRBJ2-7, with a tentative D call TRBD1 (7 bases). The germline CDR1 and CDR2 sequences are MNHNS and SASEGT. The CDR3 loop spans 14 amino acids. V lost 6 bases, J lost 5 bases, and 17 bases lay in between. CDR3 in amino acids: CASRDYPTGHEQYF. CDR3 bases: TGTGCCAGCAGGGACTATCCGACAGGGCACGAGCAGTACTTC.

This clonotype was found many times. This CDR3 is CSAREGRGSTQPQHF. The CDR3 DNA follows: TGCAGTGCTAGAGAAGGCAGGGGATCCACTCAGCCCCAGCATTTT. This chain joins TRBV20-1 and TRBJ1-5, with D maybe TRBD1 (6 bases). Trimming cost V 0 bases and J 6 bases, with 15 bases left between them. CDR1 is DFQATT and CDR2 is SNEGSKA in the germline V gene (reference sequence). This CDR3 is 15 amino acids long.

Only a few counts were recorded for this clonotype. The rearrangement links TRBV9 to TRBJ1-2, with unresolved D. Per germline, CDR1 SGDLS and CDR2 YYNGEE. The CDR3 covers 13 residues. Trimming removed 4 bases at V and 10 bases at J, with 17 bases between. The CDR3 region has the DNA TGTGCCAGCAGCCCGGTCCAGGAGGGAGACTACACCTTC. This gives the protein CASSPVQEGDYTF.

The chain uses TRBV6-5 and TRBJ2-7; the D gene is possibly TRBD2 (5 bases). Germline lookup yields CDR1 MNHEY and CDR2 SVGAGI. This CDR3 has 16 amino acids. Trimming took 7 bases from V and 0 from J, leaving 19 bases between them. CDR3 DNA: TGTGCCAGCAAAAGGTATGCCTTGGGAGCCTCCTACGAGCAGTACTTC. Translated, it gives CASKRYALGASYEQYF.

This clonotype was observed many times. The chain is built from TRBV20-1 and TRBJ2-7; weak D call: TRBD2 (6 bases). The CDR3 extends over 16 amino acids. V gave up 0 bases and J gave up 1 base, with 16 bases separating them. Per germline, CDR1 DFQATT and CDR2 SNEGSKA (reference sequence). The DNA for the CDR3 is TGCAGTGCTAGAGATTTTTTGGCGGGGACGTCCTACGAGCAGTACTTC. Translation gives CSARDFLAGTSYEQYF.

This clonotype was counted at least ten times. The chain carries TRBV20-1 and TRBJ2-1; 15 bases line up with TRBD2. The trim removed 5 bases at V and 7 bases at J, leaving 6 bases unmatched. The V gene's germline CDR1 is DFQATT and CDR2 SNEGSKA (reference sequence). The CDR3 length is 15 residues. The CDR3 nucleotides read TGCAGTGCTGGGAGGGGGACTAGCGGGGGGAATGAGCAGTTCTTC. The encoded protein is CSAGRGTSGGNEQFF.

V is TRBV6-5 and J is TRBJ2-1; D not certain. Germline V gene data show CDR1 as MNHEY and CDR2 as SVGAGI. The CDR3 sequence is 16 residues long. Trimming took off 3 bases at V and 2 bases at J, with 14 bases between the two ends. CDR3 sequence: CASSYKYDATYNEQFF. The CDR3 coding sequence is TGTGCCAGCAGTTATAAATACGACGCCACCTACAATGAGCAGTTCTTC.

In this sample, this clonotype turned up many times. The V call is TRBV6-4, the J call TRBJ1-2, with 8 bases aligning to TRBD1. V lost 4 bases to trimming and J lost 5 bases; unmatched junction nucleotides: 9. This CDR3 comprises 15 residues. The germline gives CDR1 MRHNA, CDR2 SNTAGT. The DNA of the CDR3 is TGTGCCAGCAGTGTGGGGGTCGGGACAGGATATGGCTACACCTTC. It translates to CASSVGVGTGYGYTF.

This clonotype was recorded a few times. The V call is TRBV7-2, the J call TRBJ2-4, with TRBD2 matching 7 bases. The germline gives CDR1 SGHTA, CDR2 FQGNSA. This CDR3 comprises 14 residues. V lost 1 base, J lost 9 bases, and 6 bases stayed unmatched. CDR3 sequence reads: CTSSLGPGGSIQYF. Written as DNA, the CDR3 is TGTACCAGCAGCTTAGGACCGGGAGGTAGCATTCAGTACTTC.

The chain joins TRBV7-3 to TRBJ2-2; 10 nucleotides line up with TRBD1. This CDR3 spans 16 amino acids. With 3 bases clipped from V and 5 bases from J, the junction kept 6 bases outside the gene matches. The germline gives CDR1 SGHTA, CDR2 FQGTGA. Here the CDR3 DNA reads TGTGCCAGCAGCTTTGGACAGGGGGTTTTTACCGGGGAGCTGTTTTTT. Translating gives CASSFGQGVFTGELFF.

This clonotype was seen a few times. The gene calls are TRBV6-2 or TRBV6-3 and TRBJ2-1; 9 bases map to TRBD2. The CDR3 consists of 16 residues. Germline V gene data show CDR1 as MNHEY and CDR2 as SVGEGT. With 2 bases clipped from V and 4 bases from J, the junction kept 6 bases outside the gene matches. CDR3 region: CASSYMSGGLYNEQFF. In DNA, the CDR3 is TGTGCCAGCAGTTACATGAGCGGGGGGTTGTACAATGAGCAGTTCTTC.

This clonotype came up many times. This chain links TRBV6-5 with TRBJ1-2; D uncertain. Trimming left V 7 bases short and J 3 bases short, with 9 bases between. CDR3 size: 12 residues. Germline assignment: CDR1 MNHEY and CDR2 SVGAGI. CDR3 in amino acids: CASTKGDYGYTF. Written as DNA, the CDR3 is TGTGCCAGCACAAAAGGCGACTATGGCTACACCTTC.

This clonotype appeared many times. The chain uses TRBV5-1 and TRBJ2-4; 7 bases are shared with TRBD1. Per the germline V gene, CDR1 is SGHRS and CDR2 is YFSETQ. The CDR3 is 18 residues long. Trimming cost V 0 bases and J 2 bases; bases outside gene matches: 11. CDR3 region: CASSLETTGRGPKNIQYF. CDR3 coding DNA: TGCGCCAGCAGCTTGGAAACGACAGGGAGAGGCCCCAAAAACATTCAGTACTTC.

In the case of this clonotype: An end of the junction does not agree with germline; a read error may underlie this. The chain recombines TRBV7-3 with TRBJ1-2, with D uncertain. The CDR3 consists of 11 residues. Per germline, CDR1 SGHTA and CDR2 FQGTGA. CDR3 sequence (DNA): TGCGCCAGCAGCCAAGCGAGCAGGTACACCTTC. This codes for CASSQASRYTF.

The chain couples TRBV27 to TRBJ1-2; possible D gene TRBD1, 6 bases. This CDR3 comprises 18 residues. CDR1 MNHEY and CDR2 SMNVEV come from the germline V gene (reference sequence). V was trimmed by 1 base and J by 4 bases, leaving 22 bases between them. DNA of the CDR3: TGTGCCAGCAGTTTATTTAGACAAGGGGGGAGTGATGTCTATGGCTACACCTTC. Its protein product is CASSLFRQGGSDVYGYTF.

This clonotype was observed at least ten times. Written as DNA, the CDR3 is TGTGCCAGCTCAAGGACTAGCGGGGCCGCGGAGACCCAGTACTTC. Protein sequence: CASSRTSGAAETQYF. V usage is TRBV18 and J usage is TRBJ2-5; the match to TRBD2 covers 12 bases. From germline, CDR1 is KGHSH and CDR2 LQKENI. The CDR3 contains 15 residues. The junction had 6 bases not matched to a gene; V was cut back by 5 bases and J by 5 bases.

The chain combines TRBV27 with TRBJ2-7; 8 nucleotides match TRBD1. Trimming removed 3 bases from V and 4 bases from J; junction bases left unmatched: 11. This CDR3 has 16 amino acids. Germline CDR1 is MNHEY and CDR2 is SMNVEV (reference sequence). The CDR3 DNA is TGTGCCAGCAGTTTCCGCGACAGGGGACTTTGGTACGAGCAGTACTTC. Translation gives CASSFRDRGLWYEQYF.

V is TRBV27 and J is TRBJ1-6, with D hard to call. Germline-derived CDR1 and CDR2 are MNHEY and SMNVEV (reference sequence). The length of the CDR3 is 11 residues. Trimming pared 5 bases from V and 9 bases from J, leaving 5 bases between. The CDR3, as DNA: TGTGCCAGCAGTAGACGTTCACCCCTCCACTTT. It yields the protein CASSRRSPLHF.

The table lists this clonotype with many counts. A much larger clone lies one base from this, so it may be a read error. The J gene is TRBJ2-1, the V gene TRBV10-3; D is uncertain. Judging by the DNA end, TRBJ2-7 fits better; the J call may be wrong. Per germline, CDR1 ENHRY and CDR2 SYGVKD. The CDR3 runs 11 residues. The CDR3 reads CATRTYNEQYF. Here the CDR3 DNA reads TGTGCCACCAGGACCTACAATGAGCAGTACTTC.

This clonotype was recorded a few times. The gene calls are TRBV15 and TRBJ1-5; D not certain. V lost 0 bases to trimming and J lost 4 bases, with 10 bases between them. This CDR3 has 15 residues. Germline V gene sequence: CDR1 LNHNV, CDR2 YYDKDF (reference sequence). For the CDR3, the DNA is TGTGCCACCAGCAGAGATCCGAATCGGAATCAGCCCCAGCATTTT. Protein sequence: CATSRDPNRNQPQHF.

This clonotype was detected ten times or more. V and J are TRBV5-1 and TRBJ2-7, with 8 bases lining up with TRBD1. With V trimmed by 4 bases and J by 3 bases, 6 bases remained unmatched. CDR3 length equals 14 residues. Germline V gives CDR1 SGHRS, CDR2 YFSETQ. The CDR3 sequence: CASSPDRVGYEQYF. The CDR3 DNA follows: TGCGCCAGCAGCCCGGACAGGGTGGGCTACGAGCAGTACTTC. Together with reference TRBV5-1 and TRBJ2-7, the CDR3 gives the full variable domain: KAGVTQTPRYLIKTRGQQVTLSCSPISGHRSVSWYQQTPGQGLQFLFEYFSETQRNKGNFPGRFSGRQFSNSRSEMNVSTLELGDSALYLCASSPDRVGYEQYFGPGTRLTVT.